A single sample is the source of the 17 T cell receptor beta chains below, sequenced in a study of CD8+CD57+ T cells in acquired aplastic anemia. TCR beta VDJ and CDR3 were profiled, and genomic DNA was the template. Each CDR3 protein gets one entry after TCRdb re-called the reads with MiXCR. Of about 190,000 distinct CDR3 sequences listed, around 66% were seen once; the top ten hold under 60%. The specimen was sorted CD4+, CD8+, or CD8+CD57+ T cells (not recorded which) from PBMCs. Receptors originate from a human donor with severe aplastic anemia or a healthy control (not recorded which).

This clonotype was observed a few times. This chain uses TRBV12-3 or TRBV12-4 with TRBJ2-3; the D gene is possibly TRBD1 (7 bases). The CDR3 has 16 residues. Trimming removed 3 bases from V and 5 bases from J, with 18 bases in between. This CDR3 reads CASSLYLRGVGDTQYF. The CDR3 region has the DNA TGTGCCAGCAGTTTGTACCTCAGGGGGGTGGGAGATACGCAGTATTTT.

The sample holds a few counts of this clonotype. The chain links TRBV19 to TRBJ2-3; TRBD1 agrees at 10 bases. V lost 5 bases, J lost 2 bases, and 7 bases stayed unmatched. From germline, CDR1 is LNHDA and CDR2 SQIVND (reference sequence). CDR3 length: 16 amino acids. The CDR3 protein is CASSPTTGGYTDTQYF. DNA for the CDR3: TGTGCCAGTAGTCCAACGACAGGGGGCTACACAGATACGCAGTATTTT.

The chain couples TRBV7-2 to TRBJ2-5; D is perhaps TRBD1 or TRBD2 (5 bases each). The ends were cut back, 5 bases at V and 5 bases at J, with 18 bases in the middle. The CDR3 is 15 amino acids. Germline assignment: CDR1 SGHTA and CDR2 FQGNSA. The CDR3 spells CASSLRDRAPETQYF. For the CDR3, the DNA is TGTGCCAGCAGCCTCCGGGACCGGGCCCCGGAGACCCAGTACTTC.

As to this clonotype: No DNA is shown, since the ends of the CDR3 on it are uncertain; the CDR3 is the one TCRdb lists. The chain couples TRBV7-9 to TRBJ2-7; the table names TRBD1, a call not compared with the DNA. Germline CDR1 is SEHNR and CDR2 is FQNEAQ (reference sequence). The CDR3 spans 20 residues, counting both ends. The CDR3 spells CASSFHICSATRDTTYEQYF.

This clonotype was counted ten times or more. This chain uses TRBV7-9 with TRBJ1-1, with a weak D call TRBD1 (6 bases). The CDR3 extends over 16 amino acids. The V gene's germline CDR1 is SEHNR and CDR2 FQNEAQ (reference sequence). V lost 4 bases to trimming and J lost 0 bases, with 15 bases between them. CDR3 protein: CASSSAPQGMNTEAFF. For the CDR3, the DNA is TGTGCCAGCAGCTCTGCCCCACAGGGAATGAACACTGAAGCTTTCTTT.

This sequence joins TRBV29-1 and TRBJ2-7, with D uncertain. Deletions cut 5 bases from V and 1 base from J, with 12 bases between. CDR1 is SQVTM and CDR2 is ANQGSEA in the germline V gene. The CDR3 has 13 amino acids. The DNA for the CDR3 is TGCAGCGTTCGGCCAGGTGATTCCTACGAGCAGTACTTC. Encoded protein: CSVRPGDSYEQYF.

The chain joins TRBV7-4 to TRBJ2-3; 7 bases fit TRBD1. The CDR3 sequence is 12 residues long. From germline, CDR1 is SGHVT and CDR2 SQSDAQ. The CDR3 nucleotides are TGTGCAGCACAGGGGCTTGCCGATACGCAGTATTTT. Protein: CAAQGLADTQYF.

This clonotype was seen many times. The chain uses TRBV6-6 and TRBJ2-3; 7 positions match TRBD2. From germline, CDR1 is MNHNY and CDR2 SVGAGI (reference sequence). V was pared by 2 bases and J by 1 base, with 3 bases of the junction left unmatched. The length of the CDR3 is 15 residues. CDR3 amino acids: CASSYGTSGTDTQYF. The CDR3 DNA follows: TGTGCCAGCAGTTACGGAACTAGCGGCACAGATACGCAGTATTTT.

Only one count was recorded for this clonotype. The rearrangement uses TRBV7-9 and TRBJ2-7, with TRBD2 as a possible D gene (5 bases). The CDR3 sequence is 15 residues long. V was clipped by 4 bases and J by 0 bases, with 13 bases between them. The germline V gene has CDR1 SEHNR and CDR2 FQNEAQ (reference sequence). The CDR3, as DNA: TGTGCCAGCAGCTCGTCCGGGGTCATCTCCTACGAGCAGTACTTC. It translates to CASSSSGVISYEQYF.

The chain joins TRBV27 to TRBJ2-1; 11 nucleotides match TRBD2. The germline V gene has CDR1 MNHEY and CDR2 SMNVEV (reference sequence). This CDR3 contains 15 residues. V was clipped by 5 bases and J by 6 bases; unmatched bases: 6. CDR3 region: CASSLSLAGVNEQFF. The CDR3 DNA sequence: TGTGCCAGCAGTCTCTCACTAGCGGGAGTCAATGAGCAGTTCTTC.

The chain employs TRBV7-2 and TRBJ2-5, with D tentatively TRBD1 or TRBD2 (5 bases each). The V and J ends lost 3 bases and 4 bases respectively, with 9 bases between them. The CDR3 runs 13 residues. Looked up from germline, CDR1 is SGHTA and CDR2 is FQGNSA. CDR3 amino acids: CASSLKGRETQYF. The CDR3 DNA follows: TGTGCCAGCAGCTTGAAGGGGAGAGAGACCCAGTACTTC.

This clonotype has a count of ten or more. The J gene is TRBJ2-3, the V gene TRBV19; 8 bases match TRBD2. V lost 1 base and J lost 6; bases outside the gene matches: 15. The CDR3 covers 18 residues. Per the germline V gene, CDR1 is LNHDA and CDR2 is SQIVND (reference sequence). The CDR3 DNA reads TGTGCCAGTAGTATAGGAGTCCTAGCGGGTAATAGATTGGATACGCAGTATTTT. This encodes CASSIGVLAGNRLDTQYF.

There are many counts of this clonotype. This chain connects TRBV6-5 to TRBJ1-1; D not resolved. The CDR3 length is 16 residues. Trimming pared 0 bases from V and 3 bases from J, leaving 14 bases between. CDR1 and CDR2 from the germline V gene are MNHEY and SVGAGI. In DNA, the CDR3 is TGTGCCAGCAGTTACTCCATCGCTCAAGGGTACACTGAAGCTTTCTTT. It is translated as CASSYSIAQGYTEAFF.

The sample holds a few counts of this clonotype. This sequence joins TRBV27 and TRBJ1-2, with 10 bases that match TRBD1. Trimming removed 5 bases from V and 0 bases from J; junction bases left unmatched: 6. The germline V gene has CDR1 MNHEY and CDR2 SMNVEV (reference sequence). The CDR3 contains 16 residues. The CDR3 sequence: CASSPKTGGTNYGYTF. The CDR3 region has the DNA TGTGCCAGCAGTCCCAAGACAGGGGGCACTAACTATGGCTACACCTTC.

The genes are TRBV7-9 and TRBJ2-5; 7 nucleotides agree with TRBD2. The germline V gene has CDR1 SEHNR and CDR2 FQNEAQ (reference sequence). The V and J ends lost 3 bases and 9 bases, in that order; junction bases with no gene match: 1. This CDR3 has 11 amino acids. CDR3 in amino acids: CASSLGGSQYF. CDR3 sequence (DNA): TGTGCCAGCAGCTTGGGAGGGTCCCAGTACTTC.

The V gene is TRBV7-2, the J gene TRBJ1-6; possibly TRBD1 for D (6 bases). Per germline, CDR1 SGHTA and CDR2 FQGNSA. The CDR3 has 13 amino acids. Between the trimmed V and J ends, which lost 6 bases and 7 bases, there was a span of 10 bases. For the CDR3, the DNA is TGTGCCAGCAGTGTCAGGGGAAATTCACCCCTCCACTTT. This gives the protein CASSVRGNSPLHF.

This clonotype has only a few counts. The J gene is TRBJ2-7, the V gene TRBV7-6, with D possibly being TRBD1 (5 bases). The CDR3 totals 14 residues. Per germline, CDR1 SGHVS and CDR2 FNYEAQ. V was trimmed by 1 base and J by 1 base, leaving 8 bases between them. CDR3 coding DNA: TGTGCCAGCAGCTTAGAGGCAGGGTCCTACGAGCAGTACTTC. Its translation: CASSLEAGSYEQYF.